This TCR beta chain is drawn from a study of control samples from healthy donors and cancer patients. Germline lookup yields CDR1 SGHAT and CDR2 FQNNGV. V was cut by 5 bases and J by 0 bases, with 11 bases left in between. This CDR3 is built from 15 residues. Libraries were prepared by immunoSEQ multiplex PCR; TCRdb keeps only in-frame clonotypes and omits some of them. The table lists under 200,000 clones, roughly 89% of them singletons. This sequence originates from a woman in her 30s in good health. V is TRBV11-2 and J is TRBJ2-1; D perhaps matches TRBD1 (5 bases). Sequenced material: blood. In DNA form, the CDR3 reads TGTGCCAGCAGCCGGACATCCAGCTCCTACAATGAGCAGTTCTTC. It yields the protein CASSRTSSSYNEQFF.